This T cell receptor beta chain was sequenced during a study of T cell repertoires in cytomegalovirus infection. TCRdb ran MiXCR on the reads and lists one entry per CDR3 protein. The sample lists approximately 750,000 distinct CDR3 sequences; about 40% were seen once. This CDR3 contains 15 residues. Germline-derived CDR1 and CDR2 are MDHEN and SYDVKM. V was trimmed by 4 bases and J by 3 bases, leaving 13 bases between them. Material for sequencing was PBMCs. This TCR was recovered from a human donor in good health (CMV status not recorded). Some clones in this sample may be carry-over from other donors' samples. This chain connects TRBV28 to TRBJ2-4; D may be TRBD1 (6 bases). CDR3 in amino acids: CASSWTVGVKNIQYF. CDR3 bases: TGTGCCAGCAGTTGGACAGTAGGTGTCAAAAACATTCAGTACTTC.